These T cell receptor beta chains were read from a single sample in a study of T-cell reconstitution after alpha-beta-depleted transplantation in children. TCRdb reanalysed the PCR reads using MiXCR and keeps one entry per CDR3 protein. The sample yields fewer than 1 million distinct CDR3 sequences, about 16% seen once. Sample: PBMCs, mostly from graft donor cells, taken 360 days after TCRalphabeta/CD19-depleted stem cell transplant. These receptor sequences come from a male patient between 10 and 17 years old who had a stem cell transplant for acute lymphoblastic leukemia, so the T cells may come from the graft donor. Each CDR3 is given with its conserved first and last residue. D genes are given only for firm matches. Clone size, where shown, is once, few, many, or a class for clones that have expanded.

V	D	J	size	CDR3	DNA
TRBV12-3/TRBV12-4	NA	TRBJ2-1	few	CASRFRRGSRNEQFF	TGTGCCAGCAGATTTAGAAGGGGGAGTCGTAATGAGCAGTTCTTC
TRBV5-1	TRBD2	TRBJ2-7	many	CASSRLAPTYEQYF	TGCGCCAGCAGTAGACTAGCCCCGACCTACGAGCAGTACTTC
TRBV5-1	NA	TRBJ2-5	many	CASYGLTTGETQYF	TGCGCCAGCTATGGACTAACTACCGGGGAGACCCAGTACTTC
TRBV24-1	NA	TRBJ2-5	NA	CATSDLRGDETQYF	TGTGCCACCAGTGATTTGAGGGGGGACGAGACCCAGTACTTC
TRBV10-2	NA	TRBJ1-5	NA	CASSVGRGSQPQHF	TGCGCCAGCAGTGTGGGGAGGGGTAGTCAGCCCCAGCATTTT
TRBV20-1	TRBD2	TRBJ2-7	few	CSARGLIAGGPHEQYF	TGCAGTGCTAGGGGGCTTATAGCGGGAGGGCCCCACGAGCAGTACTTC
TRBV10-3	NA	TRBJ2-5	NA	CAISAPPRQGQETQYF	TGTGCCATCAGTGCCCCCCCCCGGCAGGGCCAAGAGACCCAGTACTTC
TRBV29-1	NA	TRBJ2-2	many	CSAPLGAGELFF	TGCAGCGCCCCCTTGGGTGCCGGGGAGCTGTTTTTT
TRBV4-1	NA	TRBJ1-6	few	CASSQPAWDIENSSLHF	TGCGCCAGCAGCCAACCTGCATGGGACATAGAAAATTCATCCCTCCACTTT
TRBV7-8	NA	TRBJ1-1	many	CASSPSRVSRNTEAFF	TGTGCCAGCAGCCCCAGCCGGGTCAGCAGGAACACTGAAGCTTTCTTT
TRBV9	NA	TRBJ2-5	few	CASSGLEGGETQYF	TGTGCCAGCAGCGGCCTGGAGGGGGGAGAGACCCAGTACTTC
TRBV5-1	TRBD1	TRBJ2-5	NA	CASSRGTEEETQYF	TGCGCCAGCAGCCGAGGGACAGAAGAAGAGACCCAGTACTTC
TRBV29-1	NA	TRBJ2-1	few	CSVEERRGYNEQFF	TGCAGCGTTGAAGAGCGGCGGGGTTACAATGAGCAGTTCTTC
TRBV11-2	TRBD2	TRBJ2-1	NA	CASSSLSVAGGPWNNEQFF	TGTGCCAGCAGCTCACTTTCGGTTGCGGGAGGGCCTTGGAACAATGAGCAGTTCTTC
TRBV28	NA	TRBJ2-7	NA	CASSEVNPSYEQYF	TGTGCCAGCAGTGAAGTGAACCCCTCGTACGAGCAGTACTTC
TRBV5-1	TRBD2	TRBJ2-1	few	CASSFGGGLAGGRYVSQFF	TGCGCCAGCAGCTTTGGGGGCGGACTAGCGGGAGGCCGGTATGTATCGCAGTTCTTC